What follows are 27 T cell receptor beta chains derived from one specimen sequenced in a study of T cell changes during pregnancy in multiple sclerosis. Some clones are missing from TCRdb's copy, which holds only in-frame ones; the method was immunoSEQ multiplex PCR. Among fewer than 65,000 clones listed, roughly 94% were seen once. Here the sequenced sample was CD4+ T cells from peripheral blood mononuclear cells, taken in the third trimester of pregnancy. The receptor set was obtained from a female donor with multiple sclerosis, enrolled in a pregnancy study.

This rearrangement joins TRBV6-6 to TRBJ1-1, with no clear D. The germline CDR1 and CDR2 sequences are MNHNY and SVGAGI (reference sequence). Trimming stripped 6 bases from V and 1 base from J, with 15 bases between. The CDR3 is made up of 15 amino acids. The CDR3 reads CASSSPTEKNTEAFF. The CDR3 DNA is TGTGCCAGCAGCTCCCCGACGGAGAAGAACACTGAAGCTTTCTTT.

The rearrangement uses TRBV30 and TRBJ2-4; 7 bases fit TRBD1. This CDR3 is 14 amino acids long. Losses at the gene ends were 1 base for V and 2 bases for J; bases not matched to a gene: 2. The germline V gene encodes CDR1 GTSNPN and CDR2 SVGIG (reference sequence). The CDR3 DNA is TGTGCCTGGAGTGGGGGACAGACCAAAAACATTCAGTACTTC. Protein: CAWSGGQTKNIQYF.

Here the CDR3 reads CASSLVGRELWVAYEQYF. The CDR3 DNA is TGTGCCAGCAGCTTAGTTGGGCGGGAGCTATGGGTTGCCTACGAGCAGTACTTC. This chain uses TRBV7-8 with TRBJ2-7, with TRBD2 matching over 7 bases. Germline CDR1 reads SGHVS; CDR2 reads FQNEAQ. This CDR3 is 18 amino acids long. V lost 1 base, J lost 2 bases, and 14 bases stayed unmatched.

This chain uses TRBV28 with TRBJ2-7; a weak D match, TRBD1 (6 bases). Germline CDR1 and CDR2: MDHEN and SYDVKM. The CDR3 runs to 14 residues. V was trimmed by 3 bases and J by 2 bases, leaving 11 bases between them. The CDR3 spells CASSFSGTTYEQYF. Here the CDR3 DNA reads TGTGCCAGCAGTTTTTCCGGGACAACCTACGAGCAGTACTTC.

The V and J genes are TRBV19 and TRBJ1-5, with TRBD1 as a possible D gene (6 bases). V lost 7 bases and J 0 bases, leaving 16 bases between the germline ends. Germline V gene lookup returns CDR1 LNHDA and CDR2 SQIVND (reference sequence). The CDR3 is 16 residues long. The CDR3 DNA reads TGTGCCAGTACTCAGACAGGTTCCTATAGCAATCAGCCCCAGCATTTT. Residues: CASTQTGSYSNQPQHF.

This sequence joins TRBV7-2 and TRBJ2-5; 14 nucleotides agree with TRBD2. After removal of 4 bases from V and 9 bases from J, the junction contained 13 bases not matched to a gene. Germline lookup yields CDR1 SGHTA and CDR2 FQGNSA. This CDR3 is 17 amino acids long. In DNA form, the CDR3 reads TGTGCCAGCAGCTGGGGACTAGCGGGAGCCAGCCGAGGGTCCCAGTACTTC. Amino acid sequence: CASSWGLAGASRGSQYF.

The V gene is TRBV4-3, the J gene TRBJ2-1; TRBD2 matches 7 bases. Germline CDR1 is LGHNA and CDR2 is YSLEER. The CDR3 is 17 amino acids. Trimming at V came to 0 bases and at J to 7 bases, leaving 12 bases not matched to a gene. CDR3 amino acids: CASSQDLRGEEWNEQFF. CDR3 coding DNA: TGCGCCAGCAGCCAAGATCTACGGGGGGAAGAGTGGAATGAGCAGTTCTTC.

The chain carries TRBV5-1 and TRBJ2-4, with 12 bases that match TRBD2. Germline values: CDR1 SGHRS, CDR2 YFSETQ. The CDR3 is made up of 16 amino acids. V shed 0 bases, J shed 8 bases, and the junction held 6 bases outside the gene matches. CDR3 coding DNA: TGCGCCAGCAGCTTGGAACTAGCGGGGGGAAAGGACATTCAGTACTTC. It codes for CASSLELAGGKDIQYF.

The chain has TRBV5-4 and TRBJ2-1, with 8 bases identical to TRBD2. Looked up from germline, CDR1 is SGHNT and CDR2 is YYREEE (reference sequence). Trimming took 4 bases from V and 0 from J; bases not matched to a gene: 3. CDR3 size: 15 residues. CDR3 in amino acids: CASSPAGDSYNEQFF. The DNA of the CDR3 is TGTGCCAGCAGCCCAGCGGGGGACTCCTACAATGAGCAGTTCTTC.

The V call is TRBV27, the J call TRBJ2-7, with 14 bases identical to TRBD2. Looked up from germline, CDR1 is MNHEY and CDR2 is SMNVEV (reference sequence). After removal of 2 bases from V and 0 bases from J, the junction contained 6 bases not matched to a gene. The CDR3 covers 18 residues. Here the CDR3 DNA reads TGTGCCAGCAGTTTAGAGAGGACTAGCGGGAGGCCCTCCTACGAGCAGTACTTC. This codes for CASSLERTSGRPSYEQYF.

The chain joins TRBV15 to TRBJ1-4, with D unclear. This CDR3 is built from 18 residues. CDR1 LNHNV and CDR2 YYDKDF come from the germline V gene (reference sequence). Trimming removed 1 base from V and 0 bases from J, with 15 bases in between. CDR3 residues: CATSRGIGSDTTNEKLFF. For the CDR3, the DNA is TGTGCCACCAGCAGAGGAATTGGGAGCGACACAACTAATGAAAAACTGTTTTTT.

The chain links TRBV19 to TRBJ2-3; 9 positions agree with TRBD2. J gave up 1 base and V 4 bases, and 6 bases lay outside the gene matches. The CDR3 is 16 residues long. Germline-derived CDR1 and CDR2 are LNHDA and SQIVND (reference sequence). The CDR3 DNA is TGTGCCAGTAGTAAGACTAGCGGTCTACGCACAGATACGCAGTATTTT. It codes for CASSKTSGLRTDTQYF. Filled out from reference TRBV19 and TRBJ2-3, the complete variable domain reads DGGITQSPKYLFRKEGQNVTLSCEQNLNHDAMYWYRQDPGQGLRLIYYSQIVNDFQKGDIAEGYSVSREKKESFPLTVTSAQKNPTAFYLCASSKTSGLRTDTQYFGPGTRLTVL.

The J gene is TRBJ2-1, the V gene TRBV4-1, with 8 bases lining up with TRBD1. The CDR3 is 16 residues long. Per the germline V gene, CDR1 is MGHRA and CDR2 is YSYEKL. The trim removed 3 bases at V and 3 bases at J, leaving 7 bases unmatched. CDR3 in DNA: TGCGCCAGCAGCCAGAGTACAGGGGGTTACTACAATGAGCAGTTCTTC. It is translated as CASSQSTGGYYNEQFF.

CDR3 sequence reads: CASSLVPNTEAFF. The CDR3 DNA reads TGTGCCAGCAGCTTAGTCCCTAACACTGAAGCTTTCTTT. The chain carries TRBV7-8 and TRBJ1-1, with unresolved D. The CDR3 extends over 13 amino acids. V gave up 1 base and J gave up 2 bases, with 5 bases separating them. Germline CDR1 SGHVS, CDR2 FQNEAQ. The variable domain in full, completed from reference TRBV7-8 and TRBJ1-1, reads GAGVSQSPRYKVAKRGQDVALRCDPISGHVSLFWYQQALGQGPEFLTYFQNEAQLDKSGLPSDRFFAERPEGSVSTLKIQRTQQEDSAVYLCASSLVPNTEAFFGQGTRLTVV.

V gene TRBV9 combines with J gene TRBJ1-6; weak D call: TRBD1 (6 bases). This CDR3 spans 14 amino acids. The germline CDR1 and CDR2 sequences are SGDLS and YYNGEE. Trimming left V 3 bases short and J 9 bases short, with 13 bases between. This CDR3 is CASSGLTGSSPLHF. The CDR3 nucleotides are TGTGCCAGCAGCGGCTTGACAGGTAGTTCACCCCTCCACTTT.

The V gene is TRBV4-1, the J gene TRBJ2-2; D is ambiguous. CDR3 size: 12 residues. The ends were cut back, 5 bases at V and 2 bases at J, with 3 bases in the middle. The germline CDR1 and CDR2 sequences are MGHRA and YSYEKL. The CDR3 reads CASSTNTGELFF. The DNA for the CDR3 is TGCGCCAGCAGCACTAACACCGGGGAGCTGTTTTTT.

The J gene is TRBJ2-1, the V gene TRBV30; D unresolved. This CDR3 region has 16 residues. V was cut by 0 bases and J by 6 bases, with 18 bases left in between. CDR1 and CDR2 (germline): GTSNPN, SVGIG (reference sequence). The CDR3 reads CAWSVSRLVYINEQFF. The DNA for the CDR3 is TGTGCCTGGAGTGTATCGAGGCTAGTCTATATCAATGAGCAGTTCTTC.

J is TRBJ2-7 and V is TRBV11-1; 7 bases agree with TRBD1. CDR3 size: 16 residues. Trimming at V came to 1 base and at J to 6 bases, leaving 12 bases not matched to a gene. From germline, CDR1 is SGHAT and CDR2 FQDESV (reference sequence). This CDR3 is CASSLDLGTVTREQYF. In nucleotides, the CDR3 is TGTGCCAGCAGCTTAGACCTCGGGACAGTGACCCGCGAGCAGTACTTC.

CDR3 loop: CASSLGLGSSGANVLTF. In DNA form, the CDR3 reads TGTGCCAGCAGCTTGGGGTTAGGGAGCTCTGGGGCCAACGTCCTGACTTTC. The chain combines TRBV5-6 with TRBJ2-6; a weak D match, TRBD2 (5 bases). Germline loops: CDR1 SGHDT, CDR2 YYEEEE. Trimming left V 0 bases short and J 0 bases short, with 10 bases between. This CDR3 region has 17 residues.

The chain combines TRBV9 with TRBJ2-7; 12 bases are shared with TRBD2. The CDR3 runs 14 residues. The germline V gene encodes CDR1 SGDLS and CDR2 YYNGEE. The junction had 4 bases not matched to a gene; V was cut back by 2 bases and J by 7 bases. In DNA form, the CDR3 reads TGTGCCAGCAGCGTTGAGACTAGCGGGGGTGAGCAGTACTTC. Its translation: CASSVETSGGEQYF.

The chain recombines TRBV5-1 with TRBJ2-5; 9 nucleotides align to TRBD2. The CDR3 contains 16 residues. The germline CDR1 and CDR2 sequences are SGHRS and YFSETQ. The V gene end was trimmed by 4 bases and the J gene end by 5 bases; junction bases not matched to a gene: 12. CDR3 residues: CASSPLAGGRGETQYF. The CDR3 DNA reads TGCGCCAGCAGCCCTCTGGCGGGGGGGCGAGGGGAGACCCAGTACTTC. Complete variable domain (other parts from reference TRBV5-1 and TRBJ2-5): KAGVTQTPRYLIKTRGQQVTLSCSPISGHRSVSWYQQTPGQGLQFLFEYFSETQRNKGNFPGRFSGRQFSNSRSEMNVSTLELGDSALYLCASSPLAGGRGETQYFGPGTRLLVL.

The V gene is TRBV6-6, the J gene TRBJ2-2, with a possible D match to TRBD2 (5 bases). The CDR3 contains 14 residues. CDR1 MNHNY and CDR2 SVGAGI come from the germline V gene (reference sequence). V shed 11 bases and J shed 2 bases, with 15 bases lying between them. The CDR3 nucleotides are TGTGCCGGCGCCGAGGGAGATAACACCGGGGAGCTGTTTTTT. Translation: CAGAEGDNTGELFF.

This chain uses TRBV2 with TRBJ1-1; 10 nucleotides agree with TRBD1. The V segment lost 7 bases and the J segment 6 bases; nucleotides outside the gene matches: 11. CDR1 is SNHLY, CDR2 FYNNEI, per germline. The CDR3 has 15 amino acids. CDR3 in amino acids: CASTSRTGGVPEAFF. In DNA form, the CDR3 reads TGTGCCAGCACCTCCCGGACAGGGGGTGTTCCTGAAGCTTTCTTT.

The chain recombines TRBV28 with TRBJ2-2; D uncertain. Germline V gene sequence: CDR1 MDHEN, CDR2 SYDVKM. The V gene lost 5 bases and the J gene lost 4 bases, with 14 bases spanning the gap. The CDR3 is made up of 15 amino acids. DNA of the CDR3: TGTGCCAGCAGTCCTCCATCCCGGGTCACCGGGGAGCTGTTTTTT. It yields the protein CASSPPSRVTGELFF.

This chain joins TRBV2 and TRBJ1-1; D gene unclear. V lost 7 bases, J lost 1 base, and 7 bases lay in between. The germline V gene has CDR1 SNHLY and CDR2 FYNNEI. The CDR3 sequence is 12 residues long. CDR3: CASTTPNTEAFF. The CDR3 DNA sequence: TGTGCCAGCACCACACCGAACACTGAAGCTTTCTTT.

This clone has a single count. The gene calls are TRBV5-1 and TRBJ2-5; 9 bases align to TRBD2. The CDR3 is 17 residues long. CDR1 and CDR2 from the germline V gene are SGHRS and YFSETQ. V lost 3 bases, J lost 5 bases, and 14 bases stayed unmatched. The CDR3 DNA follows: TGCGCCAGCAGCTCCGCGGGACTAGCTCTTCGAAGGGAGACCCAGTACTTC. This codes for CASSSAGLALRRETQYF.

On this clone itself: The same CDR3 is also encoded by other DNA sequences in this sample. As DNA, the CDR3 is TGTGCCAGCAGCTTGGGACAGGCGAATGAAAAACTGTTTTTT. Residues: CASSLGQANEKLFF. The chain carries TRBV7-9 and TRBJ1-4, with TRBD1 matching over 8 bases. The CDR3 spans 14 residues. The ends lost 3 bases at V and 5 bases at J; junction bases unmatched: 2. Germline assignment: CDR1 SEHNR and CDR2 FQNEAQ (reference sequence).